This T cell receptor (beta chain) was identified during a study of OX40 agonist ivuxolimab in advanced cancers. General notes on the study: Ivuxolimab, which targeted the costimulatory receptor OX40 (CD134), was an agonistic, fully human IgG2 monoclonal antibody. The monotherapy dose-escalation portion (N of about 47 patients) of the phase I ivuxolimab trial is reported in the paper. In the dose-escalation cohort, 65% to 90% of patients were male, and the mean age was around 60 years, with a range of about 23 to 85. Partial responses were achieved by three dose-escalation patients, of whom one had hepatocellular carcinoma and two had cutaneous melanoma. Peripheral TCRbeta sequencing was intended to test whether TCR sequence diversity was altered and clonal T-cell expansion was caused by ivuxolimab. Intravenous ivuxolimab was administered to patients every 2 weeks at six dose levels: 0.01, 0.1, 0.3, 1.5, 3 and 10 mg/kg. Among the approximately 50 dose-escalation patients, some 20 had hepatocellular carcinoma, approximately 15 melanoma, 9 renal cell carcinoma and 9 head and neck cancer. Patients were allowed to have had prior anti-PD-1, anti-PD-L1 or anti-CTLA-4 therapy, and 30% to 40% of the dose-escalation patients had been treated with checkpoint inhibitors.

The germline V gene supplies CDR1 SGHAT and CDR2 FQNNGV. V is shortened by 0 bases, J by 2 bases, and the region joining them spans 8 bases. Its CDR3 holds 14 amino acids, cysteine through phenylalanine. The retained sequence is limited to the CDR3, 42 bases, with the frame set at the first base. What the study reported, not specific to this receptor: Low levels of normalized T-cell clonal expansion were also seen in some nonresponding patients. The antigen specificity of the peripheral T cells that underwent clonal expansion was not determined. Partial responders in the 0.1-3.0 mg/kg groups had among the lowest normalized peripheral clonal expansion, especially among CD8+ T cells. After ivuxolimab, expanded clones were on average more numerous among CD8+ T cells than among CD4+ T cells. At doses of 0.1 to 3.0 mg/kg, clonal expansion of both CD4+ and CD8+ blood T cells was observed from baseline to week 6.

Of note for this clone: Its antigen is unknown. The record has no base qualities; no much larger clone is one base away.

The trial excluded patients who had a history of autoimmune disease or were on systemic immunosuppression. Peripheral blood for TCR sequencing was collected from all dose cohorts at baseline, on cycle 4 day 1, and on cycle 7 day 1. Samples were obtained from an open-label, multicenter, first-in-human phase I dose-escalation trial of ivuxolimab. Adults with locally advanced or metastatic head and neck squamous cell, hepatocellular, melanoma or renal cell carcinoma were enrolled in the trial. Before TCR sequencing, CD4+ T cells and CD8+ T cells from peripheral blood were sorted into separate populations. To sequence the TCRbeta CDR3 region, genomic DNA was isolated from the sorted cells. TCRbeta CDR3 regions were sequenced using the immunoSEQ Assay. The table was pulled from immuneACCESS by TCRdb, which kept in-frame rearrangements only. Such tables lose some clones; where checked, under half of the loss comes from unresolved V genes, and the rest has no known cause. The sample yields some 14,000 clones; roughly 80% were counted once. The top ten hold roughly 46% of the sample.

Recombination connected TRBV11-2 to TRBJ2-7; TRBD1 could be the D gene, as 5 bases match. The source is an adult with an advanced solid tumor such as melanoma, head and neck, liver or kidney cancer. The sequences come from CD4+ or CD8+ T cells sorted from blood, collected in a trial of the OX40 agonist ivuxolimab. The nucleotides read TGTGCCAGCAGCTTAGATCCAGGGCCCTACGAGCAGTACTTC. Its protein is CASSLDPGPYEQYF. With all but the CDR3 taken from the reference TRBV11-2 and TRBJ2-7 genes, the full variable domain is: EAGVAQSPRYKIIEKRQSVAFWCNPISGHATLYWYQQILGQGPKLLIQFQNNGVVDDSQLPKDRFSAERLKGVDSTLKIQPAKLEDSAVYLCASSLDPGPYEQYFGPGTRLTVT.